These 11 T cell receptor beta chains were sequenced from one sample in a study of blood T cell repertoires in COVID-19. Clones were read by immunoSEQ multiplex PCR, and TCRdb kept only the in-frame ones, dropping some. The sample has 390,000 or so clones, approximately 90% seen once; the top ten hold roughly 10%. Sequenced material: PBMCs or T cells enriched from blood (not recorded which). The source of these receptors is a woman in her forties or fifties who had recovered from COVID-19.

This sequence joins TRBV27 and TRBJ1-1; 7 nucleotides agree with TRBD1. The length of the CDR3 is 17 residues. Trimming cost V 3 bases and J 0 bases; bases outside gene matches: 10. The germline V gene encodes CDR1 MNHEY and CDR2 SMNVEV (reference sequence). The CDR3 DNA sequence: TGTGCCAGCAGTTTCCGTTCCAGGGGGAGTCTGAACACTGAAGCTTTCTTT. Encoded protein: CASSFRSRGSLNTEAFF.

The chain is built from TRBV7-3 and TRBJ1-2; D is unresolved. The CDR3 spans 13 residues. Germline lookup yields CDR1 SGHTA and CDR2 FQGTGA. The germline V and J ends were trimmed by 5 bases and 0 bases, with 7 bases remaining between them. The CDR3 reads CASSPAANYGYTF. Here the CDR3 DNA reads TGTGCCAGCAGCCCCGCAGCTAACTATGGCTACACCTTC.

V gene TRBV25-1 combines with J gene TRBJ2-5; a weak D match, TRBD2 (7 bases). V dropped 3 bases and J dropped 2 bases, with 16 bases sitting between them. Germline V lookup: CDR1 MGHDK, CDR2 SYGVNS. This CDR3 comprises 16 residues. The CDR3 DNA is TGTGCCAGCAGTGATGGGGGCGGGGGAGCTCAAGAGACCCAGTACTTC. This translates into CASSDGGGGAQETQYF.

A single count supports this clone. The V gene is TRBV4-1, the J gene TRBJ2-7; TRBD2 agrees at 7 bases. This CDR3 contains 15 residues. V lost 2 bases and J lost 0; bases outside the gene matches: 4. CDR1 is MGHRA and CDR2 is YSYEKL in the germline V gene. CDR3: CASSQLADFSYEQYF. For the CDR3, the DNA is TGCGCCAGCAGCCAACTAGCGGACTTCTCCTACGAGCAGTACTTC.

The chain recombines TRBV7-2 with TRBJ2-7, with 12 bases that match TRBD2. With 4 bases clipped from V and 2 bases from J, the junction kept 3 bases outside the gene matches. The CDR3 runs to 15 residues. Per germline, CDR1 SGHTA and CDR2 FQGNSA. The CDR3 loop is CASSSLAGGTYEQYF. The CDR3 nucleotides are TGTGCCAGCAGCTCGCTAGCGGGGGGGACCTACGAGCAGTACTTC.

This chain uses TRBV6-2 or TRBV6-3 with TRBJ2-1; 10 nucleotides match TRBD2. Trimming took 6 bases from V and 6 from J; bases not matched to a gene: 8. This CDR3 is built from 15 residues. The germline V gene has CDR1 MNHEY and CDR2 SVGEGT. CDR3 in amino acids: CASSPASGGSNEQFF. CDR3 nucleotide sequence: TGTGCCAGCAGCCCCGCTAGCGGGGGTAGCAATGAGCAGTTCTTC.

V and J are TRBV19 and TRBJ2-1; a weak D match, TRBD1 (7 bases). CDR1 is LNHDA and CDR2 is SQIVND in the germline V gene (reference sequence). CDR3 length: 16 residues. With 3 bases removed from V and 8 bases from J, the gap between germline ends came to 20 bases. The DNA of the CDR3 is TGTGCCAGTAGTATTCAGGGGGGCCCTGTTCGCTATGAGCAGTTCTTC. Amino acid sequence: CASSIQGGPVRYEQFF.

For this clone: The same CDR3 also results from other DNA sequences found in this sample. The chain uses TRBV12-3 or TRBV12-4 and TRBJ1-2; no definite D call. This CDR3 contains 13 residues. V gave up 3 bases and J gave up 2 bases, with 7 bases separating them. CDR3 in DNA: TGTGCCAGCAGTTTGGGAGGGAACTATGGCTACACCTTC. Encoded protein: CASSLGGNYGYTF.

This sequence joins TRBV7-9 and TRBJ2-7; TRBD1 matches at 9 bases. Germline V gene lookup returns CDR1 SEHNR and CDR2 FQNEAQ (reference sequence). V trimming: 3 bases; J trimming: 4 bases; junction bases outside the gene matches: 4. This CDR3 is 14 amino acids long. CDR3 protein: CASSFRQGGYEQYF. CDR3 nucleotides: TGTGCCAGCAGCTTTCGACAGGGGGGGTACGAGCAGTACTTC.

The chain has TRBV7-9 and TRBJ2-1; tentative D call: TRBD1 (6 bases). The V gene's germline CDR1 is SEHNR and CDR2 FQNEAQ (reference sequence). The V end was cut by 0 bases, the J end by 4 bases, with 13 bases between. The length of the CDR3 is 16 residues. CDR3 region: CASSLAWDIAYNEQFF. In DNA form, the CDR3 reads TGTGCCAGCAGCTTAGCCTGGGACATCGCTTACAATGAGCAGTTCTTC.

The chain combines TRBV28 with TRBJ1-5; D remains unclear. The V and J ends lost 7 bases and 0 bases respectively, with 16 bases between them. Germline V gene data show CDR1 as MDHEN and CDR2 as SYDVKM. CDR3 size: 16 residues. The CDR3 nucleotides are TGTGCCAGCACCAGTGACGGGAGTTATAGCAATCAGCCCCAGCATTTT. This translates into CASTSDGSYSNQPQHF.